The entry that follows covers one T cell receptor (beta chain) sequence. Its antigen is currently unknown. The CDR3 spans 18 residues. V gave up 0 bases and J gave up 1 base; unmatched junction bases: 8. The V gene's germline CDR1 is LGHNA and CDR2 YSLEER. The assay was immunoSEQ multiplex PCR, and TCRdb's table has in-frame clones only and misses some. The repertoire consists of about 82,000 clones, with less than 90% occurring once and the leading ten covering approximately 0.79%. The sample comes from a study of OX40 agonist ivuxolimab in advanced cancers. Whole-study context: Intravenous ivuxolimab at 0.01 to 10 mg/kg was given to patients every 2 weeks. Averaging roughly 60 years in age, with a range of about 23 to 90, the cohort was 82.7% male.

Findings and caveats of the study: Expanded peripheral T cells had an undetermined antigen specificity.

This specimen was CD4+ or CD8+ T cells sorted from blood, taken in a trial of the OX40 agonist ivuxolimab. This sequence was found in an adult with an advanced solid tumor such as melanoma, head and neck, liver or kidney cancer. The V gene is TRBV4-3, the J gene TRBJ2-1; TRBD1 agrees at 8 bases. CDR3 coding DNA: TGCGCCAGCAGCCAAGATTCCCAGGGGGCTCGGTCCTACAATGAGCAGTTCTTC. Protein: CASSQDSQGARSYNEQFF.